Sequencing of this T cell receptor beta chain was carried out in a study of metastatic and nonmetastatic thyroid tumors. The overall study: Patients with malignant and benign thyroid disease provided blood and tumor or nodule tissue, whose repertoires were compared.

Germline V CDR1 and CDR2: LGHDT, YNNKEL (reference sequence). The CDR3 runs to 14 residues. Trimming cost V 4 bases and J 2 bases, with 11 bases left between them. From the PCR reads, TCRdb re-called clones with MiXCR. In the table there are about 13,000 clones, 23% of which are singletons. As concerns this clone: As yet, its antigen is unknown.

Overall study results and limits: It was reported that TCR beta diversity was significantly higher in malignant thyroid tumors than benign nodules, in blood and tumor.

The entire patient cohort was treatment-naive prior to thyroid surgery. Sequenced: adjacent normal tissue. The TCR originated in a female donor with papillary thyroid cancer or a benign thyroid nodule (not recorded which). Some clones in this sample may be carry-over from other donors' samples. The gene calls are TRBV3-1 and TRBJ2-5, with D uncertain. The CDR3 DNA reads TGTGCCAGCAGCCGCCTATTTGATCAAGAGACCCAGTACTTC. Translated, it gives CASSRLFDQETQYF.